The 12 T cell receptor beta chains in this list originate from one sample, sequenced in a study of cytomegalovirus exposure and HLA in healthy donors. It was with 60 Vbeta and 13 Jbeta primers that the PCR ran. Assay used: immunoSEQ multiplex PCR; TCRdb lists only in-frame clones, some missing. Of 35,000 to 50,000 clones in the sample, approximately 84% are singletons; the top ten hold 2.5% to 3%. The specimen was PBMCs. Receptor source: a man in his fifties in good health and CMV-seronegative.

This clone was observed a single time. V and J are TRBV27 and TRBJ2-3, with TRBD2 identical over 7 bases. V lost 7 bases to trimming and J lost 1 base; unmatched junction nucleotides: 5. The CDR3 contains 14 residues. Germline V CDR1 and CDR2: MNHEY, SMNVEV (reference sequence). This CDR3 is CASMWAGGTDTQYF. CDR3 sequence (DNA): TGTGCCAGCATGTGGGCGGGGGGCACAGATACGCAGTATTTT.

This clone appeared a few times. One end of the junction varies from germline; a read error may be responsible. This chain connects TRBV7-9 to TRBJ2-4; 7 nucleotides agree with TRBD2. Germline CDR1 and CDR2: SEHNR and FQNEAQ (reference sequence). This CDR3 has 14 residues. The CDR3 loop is CSSSPSRRGDIQYF. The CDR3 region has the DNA TGTTCCAGCAGCCCAAGCCGACGGGGGGACATTCAGTACTTC.

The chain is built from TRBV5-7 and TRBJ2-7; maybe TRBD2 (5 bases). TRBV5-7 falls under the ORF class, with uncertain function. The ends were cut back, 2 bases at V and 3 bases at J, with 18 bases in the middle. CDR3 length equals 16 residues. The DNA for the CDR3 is TGTGCCAGCAGCTTCTCGTCCGGGGTAGTGGACTACGAGCAGTACTTC. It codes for CASSFSSGVVDYEQYF.

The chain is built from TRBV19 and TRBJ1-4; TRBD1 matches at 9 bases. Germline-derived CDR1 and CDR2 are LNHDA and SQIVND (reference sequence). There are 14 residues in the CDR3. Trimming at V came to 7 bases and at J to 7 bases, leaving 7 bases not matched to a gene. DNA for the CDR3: TGTGCCAGTACCACGACAGGGGGAGTTGAAAAACTGTTTTTT. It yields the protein CASTTTGGVEKLFF.

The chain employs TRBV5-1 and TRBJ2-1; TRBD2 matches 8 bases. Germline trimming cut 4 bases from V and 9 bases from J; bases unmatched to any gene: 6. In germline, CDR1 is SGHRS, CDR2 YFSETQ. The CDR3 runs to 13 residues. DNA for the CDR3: TGCGCCAGCAGCGGGGAGCTAGCGGGTGAGCAGTTCTTC. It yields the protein CASSGELAGEQFF.

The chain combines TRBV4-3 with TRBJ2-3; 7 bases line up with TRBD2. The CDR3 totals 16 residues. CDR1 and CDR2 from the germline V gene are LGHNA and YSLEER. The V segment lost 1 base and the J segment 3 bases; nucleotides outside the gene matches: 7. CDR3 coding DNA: TGCGCCAGCAGCCAAGCCCGGACTAGATTGACAGATACGCAGTATTTT. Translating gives CASSQARTRLTDTQYF.

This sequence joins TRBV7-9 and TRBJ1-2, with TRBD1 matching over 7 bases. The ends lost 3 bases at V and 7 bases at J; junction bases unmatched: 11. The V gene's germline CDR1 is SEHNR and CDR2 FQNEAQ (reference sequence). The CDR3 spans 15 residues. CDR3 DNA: TGTGCCAGCAGCTTGTTTGACAGGGCGAAGACTGGCTACACCTTC. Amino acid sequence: CASSLFDRAKTGYTF.

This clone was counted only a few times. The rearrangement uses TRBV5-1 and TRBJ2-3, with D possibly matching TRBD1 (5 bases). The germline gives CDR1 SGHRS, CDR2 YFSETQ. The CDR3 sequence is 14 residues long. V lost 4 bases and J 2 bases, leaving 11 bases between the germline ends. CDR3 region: CASSPRTTTDTQYF. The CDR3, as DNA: TGCGCCAGCAGCCCTCGGACAACCACAGATACGCAGTATTTT.

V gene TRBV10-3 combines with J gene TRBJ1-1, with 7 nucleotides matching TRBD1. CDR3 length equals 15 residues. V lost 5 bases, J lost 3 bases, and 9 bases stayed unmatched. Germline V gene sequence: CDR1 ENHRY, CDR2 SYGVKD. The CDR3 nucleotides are TGTGCCATCAGTTACAGGGGCGCAGAGGACACTGAAGCTTTCTTT. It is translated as CAISYRGAEDTEAFF.

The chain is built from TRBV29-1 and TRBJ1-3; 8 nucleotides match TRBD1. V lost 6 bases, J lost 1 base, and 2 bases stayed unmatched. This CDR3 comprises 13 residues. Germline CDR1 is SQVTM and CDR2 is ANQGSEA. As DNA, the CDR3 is TGCAGCGTCCACAGGGGGTCTGGAAACACCATATATTTT. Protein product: CSVHRGSGNTIYF.

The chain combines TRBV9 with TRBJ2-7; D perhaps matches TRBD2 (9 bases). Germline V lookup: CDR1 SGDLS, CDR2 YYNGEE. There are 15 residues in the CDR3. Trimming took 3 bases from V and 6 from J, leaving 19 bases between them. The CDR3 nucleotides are TGTGCCAGCAGCGCTAGCGGGACAGGCCGCGGCGAGCAGTACTTC. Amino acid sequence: CASSASGTGRGEQYF.

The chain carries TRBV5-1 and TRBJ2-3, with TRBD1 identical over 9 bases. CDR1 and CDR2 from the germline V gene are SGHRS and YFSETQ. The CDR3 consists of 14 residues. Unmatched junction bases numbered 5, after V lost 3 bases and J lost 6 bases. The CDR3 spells CASSSGTGRDTQYF. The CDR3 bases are TGCGCCAGCAGCTCCGGGACAGGGAGGGATACGCAGTATTTT.